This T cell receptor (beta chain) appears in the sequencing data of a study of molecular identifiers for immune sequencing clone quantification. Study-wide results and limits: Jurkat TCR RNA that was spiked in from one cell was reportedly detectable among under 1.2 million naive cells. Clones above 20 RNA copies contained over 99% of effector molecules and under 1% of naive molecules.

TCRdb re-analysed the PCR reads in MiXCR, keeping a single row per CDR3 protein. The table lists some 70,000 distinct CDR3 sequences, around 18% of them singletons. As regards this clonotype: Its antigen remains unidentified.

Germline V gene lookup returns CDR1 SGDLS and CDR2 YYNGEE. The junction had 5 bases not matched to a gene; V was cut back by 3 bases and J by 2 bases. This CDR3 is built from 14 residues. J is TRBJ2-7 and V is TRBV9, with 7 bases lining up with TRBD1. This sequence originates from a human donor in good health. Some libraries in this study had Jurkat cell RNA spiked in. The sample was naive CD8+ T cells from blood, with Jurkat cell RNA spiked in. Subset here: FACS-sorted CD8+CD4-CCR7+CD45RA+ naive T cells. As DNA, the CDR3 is TGTGCCAGCAGCGCGAGGGGGCAACCCTACGAGCAGTACTTC. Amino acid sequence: CASSARGQPYEQYF.